The 24 T cell receptor beta chains presented below share a single source sample, sequenced in a study of blood T cell repertoires in COVID-19. Profiled with immunoSEQ multiplex PCR; TCRdb holds only in-frame clones, not every one. The profile shows some 460,000 clones, around 88% of them singletons. Material for sequencing was peripheral blood. These receptors all stem from a woman aged 25 to 39 with acute or convalescent COVID-19.

V is TRBV27 and J is TRBJ2-7; 9 nucleotides align to TRBD2. Germline values: CDR1 MNHEY, CDR2 SMNVEV (reference sequence). CDR3 size: 19 residues. After removal of 5 bases from V and 7 bases from J, the junction contained 24 bases not matched to a gene. CDR3: CASSPFASPSGVTYLEQYF. CDR3 DNA: TGTGCCAGCAGTCCGTTCGCCTCGCCTAGCGGGGTTACCTACCTTGAGCAGTACTTC.

V gene TRBV10-3 combines with J gene TRBJ1-1, with a weak D call TRBD1 (6 bases). V shed 5 bases and J shed 7 bases, with 11 bases lying between them. This CDR3 region has 12 residues. Per germline, CDR1 ENHRY and CDR2 SYGVKD. The CDR3 loop is CAISLTGLEAFF. The DNA for the CDR3 is TGTGCCATCAGTCTAACAGGGCTTGAAGCTTTCTTT.

The J gene is TRBJ1-2, the V gene TRBV19; 7 positions match TRBD1. V lost 7 bases and J lost 5; bases outside the gene matches: 16. The CDR3 is 16 amino acids. Germline CDR1 LNHDA, CDR2 SQIVND (reference sequence). CDR3 loop: CASTDLRTGSGYGYTF. The CDR3 nucleotides are TGTGCCAGTACCGATCTCAGGACAGGTTCTGGGTATGGCTACACCTTC.

This chain joins TRBV7-6 and TRBJ2-1, with 8 bases lining up with TRBD1. The CDR3 is 15 residues long. After removal of 2 bases from V and 8 bases from J, the junction contained 8 bases not matched to a gene. Germline V lookup: CDR1 SGHVS, CDR2 FNYEAQ. The CDR3 loop is CASSLSGGEVDEQFF. In nucleotides, the CDR3 is TGTGCCAGCAGCTTATCAGGGGGCGAAGTAGATGAGCAGTTCTTC.

J is TRBJ2-1 and V is TRBV7-8, with 15 bases matching TRBD2. Trimming took 5 bases from V and 10 from J; bases not matched to a gene: 9. This CDR3 is built from 16 residues. The germline CDR1 and CDR2 sequences are SGHVS and FQNEAQ. The CDR3 bases are TGTGCCAGCAGCCACCCAGGACTAGCGGGGGGGGAGGAGCAGTTCTTC. Its protein is CASSHPGLAGGEEQFF.

The J gene is TRBJ1-1, the V gene TRBV6-5; TRBD1 matches 8 bases. The germline V gene has CDR1 MNHEY and CDR2 SVGAGI. The CDR3 spans 15 residues. V trimming: 8 bases; J trimming: 6 bases; junction bases outside the gene matches: 14. In nucleotides, the CDR3 is TGTGCCAGCTACAGGACAGGGTATTTTAGCGCTGAAGCTTTCTTT. Translating gives CASYRTGYFSAEAFF.

This rearrangement joins TRBV10-3 to TRBJ2-7, with D possibly matching TRBD1 (5 bases). The CDR3 sequence is 16 residues long. Germline assignment: CDR1 ENHRY and CDR2 SYGVKD. V lost 10 bases and J lost 5, with 27 bases in between. CDR3 bases: TGTGCCACCGGAGATAGGGGTCGACGTTTGTTCCACGAGCAGTACTTC. It is translated as CATGDRGRRLFHEQYF.

The J gene is TRBJ2-3, the V gene TRBV10-1, with 7 positions matching TRBD2. Per germline, CDR1 WNHNN and CDR2 SYGVQD (reference sequence). The CDR3 consists of 14 residues. Trimming at V came to 4 bases and at J to 6 bases, leaving 7 bases not matched to a gene. The CDR3 loop reads CASSGGGRPDTQYF. The CDR3 bases are TGCGCCAGCAGTGGGGGGGGACGACCGGATACGCAGTATTTT.

In nucleotides, the CDR3 is TGCGCCAGCAGCAAACTAGCGGGGGATGGGAATACGCAGTATTTT. Protein product: CASSKLAGDGNTQYF. The genes are TRBV5-1 and TRBJ2-3; the match to TRBD2 covers 11 bases. Unmatched junction bases numbered 8, after V lost 4 bases and J lost 7 bases. Germline V gene sequence: CDR1 SGHRS, CDR2 YFSETQ. This CDR3 comprises 15 residues.

This chain uses TRBV29-1 with TRBJ2-1; TRBD2 aligns across 7 bases. CDR3 size: 14 residues. Germline-derived CDR1 and CDR2 are SQVTM and ANQGSEA. The V and J ends lost 0 bases and 9 bases, in that order; junction bases with no gene match: 8. The CDR3 region is CSVEDRRTSLEQFF. CDR3 sequence (DNA): TGCAGCGTTGAAGATCGAAGGACTAGTCTTGAGCAGTTCTTC.

The chain employs TRBV2 and TRBJ1-6; D is perhaps TRBD1 (5 bases). CDR1 is SNHLY and CDR2 is FYNNEI in the germline V gene. The CDR3 runs to 13 residues. V dropped 5 bases and J dropped 8 bases, with 10 bases sitting between them. In DNA, the CDR3 is TGTGCCAGCAGTCAGGACACCTATTCACCCCTCCACTTT. Amino acid sequence: CASSQDTYSPLHF.

The J gene is TRBJ2-1, the V gene TRBV5-8; a possible D gene is TRBD2 (6 bases). Trimming stripped 7 bases from V and 0 bases from J, with 11 bases between. Germline V gene lookup returns CDR1 SGHTS and CDR2 YDEGEE. The CDR3 totals 14 residues. The CDR3 nucleotides are TGTGCCAGCGTTCGGGGGTTCTCCTACAATGAGCAGTTCTTC. This gives the protein CASVRGFSYNEQFF.

V usage is TRBV2 and J usage is TRBJ2-1, with D maybe TRBD1 (6 bases). The V gene lost 8 bases and the J gene lost 1 base, with 9 bases spanning the gap. Per the germline V gene, CDR1 is SNHLY and CDR2 is FYNNEI. The CDR3 sequence is 13 residues long. The CDR3, as DNA: TGTGCCAGCTGCAGGGGATCCTACAATGAGCAGTTCTTC. Translated: CASCRGSYNEQFF.

This chain links TRBV5-5 with TRBJ1-3; 7 bases match TRBD1. CDR3 length: 14 amino acids. Germline-derived CDR1 and CDR2 are SGHKS and YYEKEE (reference sequence). V gave up 7 bases and J gave up 2 bases; unmatched junction bases: 6. The CDR3: CASRPQGPGNTIYF. CDR3 nucleotides: TGTGCCAGCCGACCACAGGGGCCTGGAAACACCATATATTTT. Full variable domain (remainder filled in from reference TRBV5-5 and TRBJ1-3): DAGVTQSPTHLIKTRGQQVTLRCSPISGHKSVSWYQQVLGQGPQFIFQYYEKEERGRGNFPDRFSARQFPNYSSELNVNALLLGDSALYLCASRPQGPGNTIYFGEGSWLTVV.

CDR3: CASSGLSNEQFF. For the CDR3, the DNA is TGTGCCAGCAGCGGACTCAGTAATGAGCAGTTCTTC. J is TRBJ2-1 and V is TRBV11-3; possible D gene TRBD2, 5 bases. CDR3 size: 12 residues. Germline V gene data show CDR1 as SGHNT and CDR2 as YENEEA. The V end lost 5 bases, the J end lost 7 bases, and 9 bases lay between the germline ends.

V usage is TRBV9 and J usage is TRBJ2-3; 11 nucleotides align to TRBD2. Trimming at V came to 0 bases and at J to 2 bases, leaving 5 bases not matched to a gene. Germline values: CDR1 SGDLS, CDR2 YYNGEE. The CDR3 length is 17 residues. In DNA, the CDR3 is TGTGCCAGCAGCGTAGTGGGTAGCGGGGGGGACACAGATACGCAGTATTTT. It is translated as CASSVVGSGGDTDTQYF.

The gene calls are TRBV9 and TRBJ2-3; tentative D call: TRBD2 (6 bases). The CDR3 runs to 14 residues. Germline CDR1 reads SGDLS; CDR2 reads YYNGEE. V was clipped by 2 bases and J by 4 bases, with 11 bases between them. The CDR3 region is CASSVLGGSDTQYF. The DNA of the CDR3 is TGTGCCAGCAGCGTTCTGGGGGGATCAGATACGCAGTATTTT. The entire variable domain, with the rest obtained from reference TRBV9 and TRBJ2-3, is as follows: DSGVTQTPKHLITATGQRVTLRCSPRSGDLSVYWYQQSLDQGLQFLIQYYNGEERAKGNILERFSAQQFPDLHSELNLSSLELGDSALYFCASSVLGGSDTQYFGPGTRLTVL.

The chain employs TRBV2 and TRBJ2-3; 7 bases map to TRBD1. This CDR3 has 15 amino acids. CDR1 SNHLY and CDR2 FYNNEI come from the germline V gene. After removal of 7 bases from V and 2 bases from J, the junction contained 9 bases not matched to a gene. The CDR3 DNA is TGTGCCAGCAAACGACAGGGTCTAGACACAGATACGCAGTATTTT. Translated: CASKRQGLDTDTQYF.

This clone was recorded once. The V gene is TRBV18, the J gene TRBJ2-3; TRBD1 matches 7 bases. This CDR3 spans 14 amino acids. Germline trimming cut 5 bases from V and 2 bases from J; bases unmatched to any gene: 4. The germline gives CDR1 KGHSH, CDR2 LQKENI. CDR3 sequence: CASSRQGNTDTQYF. CDR3 coding DNA: TGTGCCAGCTCAAGACAGGGAAACACAGATACGCAGTATTTT.

The chain uses TRBV6-2 or TRBV6-3 and TRBJ1-1; 7 nucleotides align to TRBD1. Losses at the gene ends were 0 bases for V and 7 bases for J; bases not matched to a gene: 14. CDR1 and CDR2 (germline): MNHEY, SVGEGT. The CDR3 consists of 17 residues. In DNA, the CDR3 is TGTGCCAGCAGTTACTCGATGCCAGGGGGACTTGCACATGAAGCTTTCTTT. Protein: CASSYSMPGGLAHEAFF.

This clone was detected once. The chain has TRBV29-1 and TRBJ2-7; D unresolved. With 4 bases removed from V and 5 bases from J, the gap between germline ends came to 6 bases. Germline V lookup: CDR1 SQVTM, CDR2 ANQGSEA. The CDR3 extends over 10 amino acids. In DNA, the CDR3 is TGCAGCGTTGTTCGGGACGAGCAGTACTTC. Protein: CSVVRDEQYF.

This clone has a single count. This rearrangement joins TRBV7-9 to TRBJ2-7; maybe TRBD1 (7 bases). V lost 4 bases and J lost 1, with 17 bases in between. The CDR3 loop spans 16 amino acids. CDR1 SEHNR and CDR2 FQNEAQ come from the germline V gene (reference sequence). The CDR3 spells CASSSQGRGQSYEQYF. CDR3 sequence (DNA): TGTGCCAGCAGCTCCCAAGGGCGGGGACAGTCCTACGAGCAGTACTTC.

The chain couples TRBV6-1 to TRBJ1-6; TRBD1 aligns across 7 bases. The trim removed 2 bases at V and 6 bases at J, leaving 4 bases unmatched. Germline V gives CDR1 MNHNS, CDR2 SASEGT. CDR3 length: 15 amino acids. This CDR3 is CASSESTGPNSPLHF. CDR3 nucleotides: TGTGCCAGCAGTGAATCGACAGGGCCTAATTCACCCCTCCACTTT.

V is TRBV28 and J is TRBJ2-7; tentative D call: TRBD1 (6 bases). Trimming left V 3 bases short and J 4 bases short, with 13 bases between. Germline V gene lookup returns CDR1 MDHEN and CDR2 SYDVKM. The CDR3 has 14 amino acids. This CDR3 is CASSFSTGQYEQYF. CDR3 coding DNA: TGTGCCAGCAGTTTCTCGACAGGACAATACGAGCAGTACTTC.